This T cell receptor (beta chain) was identified in a study of shared clonotypes between healthy human individuals. Overall study results and limits: Non-shared clonotypes had lower generation probabilities than those shared by all four donors.

With respect to this clone: Antigen: not known.

Deep-level settings were used for running the assay. The DNA input per sorted-subset replicate PCR was 150 to 200 ng, corresponding to 25,000 to 35,000 T cell genomes. Produced via immunoSEQ multiplex PCR; TCRdb's table is partial and in-frame only. The top ten hold about 1% of the sample, which has about 1.5 million clones, around 97% seen once. V lost 5 bases to trimming and J lost 6 bases, with 11 bases between them. CDR1 SGHNT and CDR2 YENEEA come from the germline V gene. The CDR3 runs to 12 residues. Sequencing input: naive CD4+ T cells sorted from blood. Subset defined: CD45RA+ positively selected. This chain connects TRBV11-3 to TRBJ2-7; unclear D gene. The receptor was isolated from a man aged 25-40 years in good health. The CDR3 is CASSKLGSEQYF. The DNA of the CDR3 is TGTGCCAGCAGCAAGTTGGGTAGCGAGCAGTACTTC.